This T cell receptor (beta chain) was retrieved from a study of blood T cell repertoires in COVID-19. On the study more broadly: The United States, Italy and Spain were the sources of the acute and convalescent COVID-19 samples. PBMCs, B-cell-depleted T cells, or T cells provided the cDNA or gDNA that made up the material.

The length of the CDR3 is 14 residues. CDR1 is SEHNR and CDR2 is FQNEAQ in the germline V gene (reference sequence). V was clipped by 5 bases and J by 0 bases; unmatched bases: 3. In the original workflow: Amplification from reference gene primers served as the basis for estimated nucleated cell counts. Sequencing used immunoSEQ multiplex PCR; TCRdb keeps in-frame clones, though not all of them. Clone size and the V and J calls come from that table; the DNA yielded D and trimming. The table has 30,000 to 40,000 clones, around 90% seen once. Source material: peripheral blood. The clonotype originates from a woman aged 80 or over with acute or convalescent COVID-19. The V and J genes are TRBV7-9 and TRBJ1-1; 7 nucleotides align to TRBD1. Here the CDR3 DNA reads TGTGCCAGCAGCATCGGACAGGTGAACACTGAAGCTTTCTTT. This encodes CASSIGQVNTEAFF.